The clone carrying this TCR beta chain was observed once. Its antigen is still unknown. This entry is derived from a study of Ad26.COV2.S vaccination and SARS-CoV-2 variants. Study-level background: Donor got 5x10^10 or 1x10^11 viral particles of Ad26.COV2.S.

Specified treatment: about 20 received Ad26.COV2.S at low or high dose, single or two shots; 5 received placebo; per-sample allocation not given. It was on day 63 after the first vaccine or placebo injection that samples were taken. Boston provided a donor who was an adult aged 18-55 years. As its vector, the vaccine had Ad26, which expressed Wuhan-strain SARS-CoV-2 spike. TCRdb's copy holds only in-frame clones and misses some; the assay was immunoSEQ multiplex PCR. The data show around 400,000 clones, about 91% seen once. Study results and caveats: Spike-specific responses of CD8+ and CD4+ T cells were reported to display substantial breadth after vaccination.

CDR1 LNHDA and CDR2 SQIVND come from the germline V gene (reference sequence). V was clipped by 5 bases and J by 9 bases; unmatched bases: 7. The CDR3 is made up of 15 amino acids. The sequences come from peripheral blood, collected in a trial of Ad26.COV2.S vaccine versus placebo. The TCR was taken from a person aged 18-65 years who received the Ad26.COV2.S COVID-19 vaccine or a placebo. This chain uses TRBV19 with TRBJ2-2, with 12 bases aligning to TRBD2. In DNA, the CDR3 is TGTGCCAGTAGTGTGACTAGCGGGAGTTTGAGGGAGCTGTTTTTT. It translates to CASSVTSGSLRELFF.